This section outlines one T cell receptor beta chain sequence together with its context. Its binding antigen is unknown. Per-base qualities were not stored, and no clone one base away is much larger. In total, more than 500 healthy bone marrow donors made up the cohort. All cohort members were sampled while nominally healthy, although unrecorded immune exposures were likely present. The donor tested CMV seropositive and was one of the 289 seropositive cohort members. Each donor provided a peripheral blood sample, and peripheral blood mononuclear cells were used for TCR beta sequencing. Genomic DNA was extracted from the blood cell samples with the Qiagen DNeasy Blood Extraction Kit. The data derive from a study of cytomegalovirus exposure and HLA in healthy donors (dated by TCRdb to 2015 to 2018). Context from the whole study: An earlier analysis of 550 to 700 of the donors reported 250 to 300 Gb of sequence data and 117 million unique TCR beta sequences from about 179 million T cells. About 300 gigabases of sequencing data and 70 million to 85 million unique TCR sequences were included in an early release covering under 650 HLA-typed donors. Of the roughly 390 genotyped donors, over 65% fell in the genetic ancestry cluster associated with self-reported Caucasian donors. The study was designed to test whether signatures of past pathogen exposure could be identified by cataloging public T cell receptors. The study used immunosequencing to profile the T cell repertoires of 666 subjects and linked those repertoires to cytomegalovirus serostatus. A separate validation cohort of some 130 different subjects was used in addition to the 666-subject first cohort. High-throughput TCR immunosequencing, statistical association of individual TCRs with disease status, and machine learning were combined to predict cytomegalovirus infection status. To study patterns of TCR occurrence, a later analysis re-analyzed previously published TCR beta repertoires from 666 donors and added high-resolution HLA genotyping. The later analysis used no new phenotypic data to find candidate immune exposures, relying instead on TCR beta sequences and their occurrence across donors. An earlier analysis of some 600 of the donors applied high-throughput TCR beta sequencing to assess whether each TCR beta V gene segment acted as functional or pseudogenic. Donor age, sex, ethnicity and CMV serostatus were compiled together with the repertoire data. Genome-wide SNP genotypes for about 65% of the 666 donors were used in a later genetic analysis, which treated that subset as a discovery cohort. All discovery cohort repertoires had been generated on a single sequencing platform. HLA typing covered class I and class II loci at four-digit resolution. The number of donors typed differed by locus, with about 629-630 for A, B, C, DRB1 and DQB1, roughly 520 for DQA1, 600 to 610 for DPA1, and around 450 for DPB1. Because of strong linkage in the cohort, 4 to 6 DR-DQ haplotypes were treated as single units for association and clustering. Across around 400 genotyped donors of the cohort, an average of roughly 250,000 unique TCR beta nucleotide sequences per donor were sequenced, and approximately 19% of those sequences were non-productive.

The trim is 2 bases for V and 11 bases for J, with a gap of 15 bases between the germline ends. From the germline V gene, CDR1 is KGHSH and CDR2 is LQKENI. The CDR3, cysteine through phenylalanine, is 13 amino acids long. Only the CDR3 DNA stays, 39 bases, in frame from base 1. To prepare the library, the immunoSEQ multiplex PCR assay was applied. The multiplex PCR relied on a mix of 60 forward primers for TCR Vbeta segments and 13 reverse primers for TCR Jbeta segments. The CDR3 region of rearranged TCR beta genes was amplified from genomic DNA by a multiplex PCR assay. On the Illumina HiSeq System, the amplified TCR beta libraries were sequenced as 87-base-pair reads. In the original analysis: A later analysis counted tens of millions of unique TCR beta chains across the approximately 700 repertoires, and around 12 million of these chains were shared by at least two donors. Raw reads were error-corrected and collapsed into unique sequences by a nearest-neighbor algorithm in which closely related sequences were merged to remove PCR and sequencing errors. Alignment of CDR3 sequences to IMGT reference sequences was used to assign V, D and J gene segments. For a sequence to be retained, at least a six-nucleotide match to both a V gene segment and a J gene segment was required. Rearrangements were called productive when the CDR3 lacked stop codons and stayed in frame with V and J; all others were non-productive. CDR3 was defined according to IMGT convention as the region running from the second conserved V-encoded cysteine to the conserved J-encoded phenylalanine. The earlier analysis of about 610 of the donors excluded any sequence lacking an unambiguous match to a single V gene segment. An earlier analysis of 450 to 650 of the donors called V segments functional above 56.7% productive rearrangements and segregating when the between-donor standard deviation exceeded 5%. A statistical classification framework was built to diagnose cytomegalovirus status from the catalog of TCR beta chain sequences. A later analysis assigned V and J genes by comparing TCR nucleotide sequences with IMGT/GENE-DB human TR gene sequences. A later analysis assigned CDR3 sequences and most-parsimonious VDJ recombination scenarios with the TCRdist pipeline. In a later analysis, each TCR beta chain was defined by its CDR3 amino acid sequence together with its V-gene family, and reads lacking a unique V-gene family were excluded. As a way to deal with suspected cross-contamination and a sequencing artifact, a later analysis dropped 450 to 700 nucleotide sequences that were highly shared and had low generation probability. For each public chain, a later analysis derived a clonal expansion index from normalized ranks of inferred template counts within each repertoire. In a later analysis, generation probabilities were computed with a VDJ recombination model fitted to out-of-frame rearrangements, and the resulting probabilities were checked against IGoR. Hypergeometric tests were used in a later analysis to score TCR-TCR, TCR-HLA and TCR-CMV co-occurrence, with a repertoire-size bias correction applied to the TCR pairs. False discovery rates were estimated in a later analysis by permuting HLA or CMV assignments 20 times. In a later analysis, co-occurring TCRs were grouped using DBSCAN, with TCRdist sequence similarity added in when clustering inside HLA-allele-positive subsets. Repertoires with fewer than 30,000 or more than 120,000 public chains, plus five repertoires with anomalous nucleotide sharing, were excluded from co-occurrence clustering. Not all clones reach the TCRdb copy of this immuneACCESS table, which keeps in-frame sequences only. Checked studies attribute under half of the gap to unresolved V genes and leave the rest unexplained. D and trimming come from the DNA, and the V and J calls and clone size come from that table. The sample records more than 150,000 clones, 81% of which are singletons. The ten largest clonotypes hold 1.3% of the sample.

What the research found in general, with its limitations: According to a later analysis, parvovirus B19, influenza, CMV and Epstein-Barr virus appeared linked to several top co-occurrence clusters. A further reported finding was that TCR beta sequences accurately predicted the HLA-A and HLA-B alleles for most subjects in the first cohort. In a later analysis, HLA-associated TCR beta chains were found to be more clonally expanded and to have lower generation probabilities than equally common non-associated chains. Strong co-occurrence of HLA alleles, especially DR and DQ, made assigning TCR associations to individual alleles difficult. Because some donors lacked HLA typing at each locus, the association tests relied only on the typed subset. In a later analysis, the rate of TCR association differed among HLA loci, with DRB1 alleles having the most associated TCRs and HLA-C alleles having the fewest. A cluster of highly shared sequence variants was judged likely to represent a technical artifact of the sequencing pipeline. Because the 87-base-pair reads could not distinguish some IMGT-functional V segments, including TRBV6-2 and TRBV6-3, those segments were excluded. A few of the identified cytomegalovirus-associated TCR beta chains were confirmed in vitro to be specific for cytomegalovirus antigens. According to a later analysis, most CMV-associated TCR beta chains appeared to be HLA-restricted, and the HLA associations seemed to be driven largely by CMV exposure. In a later analysis, more than 15,000 TCR beta sequences were associated with specific HLA alleles at a false discovery rate of 0.05. The only immune exposure information available for the cohort was CMV serostatus. Compared with the approximately 670-donor mean, donors in an Asian-associated ancestry cluster had fewer N-insertions in productive TCRs, according to a later genetic analysis. The study gave a list of under 200 TCR beta chains associated with cytomegalovirus. Because counts were too low, roughly 18 rarely observed V segments, including chromosome 9 orphons, were left out of the earlier analysis of some 640 of the donors. Cytomegalovirus status was reported to be diagnosed by the classifier with high specificity and sensitivity in both the original and validation cohorts. In a later genetic analysis, a missense DCLRE1C variant was associated with V-gene and J-gene trimming of TCR beta chains, and the association was replicated in an independent cohort. Presence/absence analyses assumed roughly uniform sequencing depth across donors, an assumption that may not hold. According to the authors, the approach could potentially be generalized to other disease states and immunological phenotypes. An earlier analysis of some 560 of the donors showed that most TCR beta V segments appeared in productive rearrangements either about 87% or about 30% of the time, which broadly matched IMGT annotations. While some public TCRs were present in many individuals, most TCR sequences turned up only very rarely across donors. Correlated functional status among segregating V segments might reflect linkage disequilibrium, but an unknown experimental factor could not be ruled out. This cohort had only TCR beta chains sequenced, and the lack of alpha or paired-chain data limited which features could be detected.

The receptor comes from a man aged 50 or older in good health and CMV-seropositive. Sequences were obtained from PBMCs. The V and J genes are TRBV18 and TRBJ1-1; no D gene is confidently identified. DNA sequence: TGTGCCAGCTCACCAACGGGGTCGGGAGAGGCTTTCTTT. The encoded protein is CASSPTGSGEAFF.